This section outlines one T cell receptor beta chain sequence together with its context. Its antigen is currently unknown. RNA transcripts provided the source from which TCR beta CDR3 regions were amplified. The TCR CDR3 first-round RT-PCR relied on the HTBI primer set. A single record per CDR3 protein comes from TCRdb applying MiXCR to the multiplex PCR reads. This table has hundreds of thousands of distinct CDR3 sequences, roughly 37% appearing once. These data originate in a study of T cells in Graves' hyperthyroidism and ophthalmopathy. General study results and limits: Most clonotypes that expanded in the thyroid above 0.001 also showed up in blood. The model's output predicted ophthalmopathy at a median of approximately 6.5 months prior to onset. Ophthalmopathy stood apart from stable hyperthyroidism in a 13 V-J model.

The PBMCs were sourced from fresh peripheral blood (about 9.6 ml). Deletions cut 5 bases from V and 0 bases from J, with 11 bases between. CDR1 SEHNR and CDR2 FQNEAQ come from the germline V gene (reference sequence). The CDR3 spans 15 residues. Sequenced input: blood. The chain employs TRBV7-9 and TRBJ1-3; D unclear. The TCR was taken from a man younger than 30 with Graves' hyperthyroidism. The CDR3 sequence is CASSLPLNSGNTIYF. In nucleotides, the CDR3 is TGTGCCAGCAGCCTCCCCCTCAACTCTGGAAACACCATATATTTT. Filled out from reference TRBV7-9 and TRBJ1-3, the complete variable domain reads DTGVSQNPRHKITKRGQNVTFRCDPISEHNRLYWYRQTLGQGPEFLTYFQNEAQLEKSRLLSDRFSAERPKGSFSTLEIQRTEQGDSAMYLCASSLPLNSGNTIYFGEGSWLTVV.